This T cell receptor beta chain appears in the sequencing data of a study of cytomegalovirus exposure and HLA in healthy donors. Regarding the study as a whole: CMV antigen specificity of a few CMV-associated chains was confirmed in vitro. Later work found most CMV-associated TCR beta chains apparently HLA-restricted. Cytomegalovirus-associated TCR beta chains were listed, numbering around 150.

Healthy bone marrow donors supplied every sample. The sample holds a few counts of this clone. Its antigen is unknown. Germline values: CDR1 LNHDA, CDR2 SQIVND (reference sequence). The V end lost 3 bases, the J end lost 2 bases, and 13 bases lay between the germline ends. CDR3 size: 15 residues. PCR primers comprised 60 Vbeta and 13 Jbeta primers. The table came from immunoSEQ multiplex PCR; TCRdb's copy has only in-frame clones and leaves some out. The sample lists about 91,000 clones, around 80% occurring once. This receptor was taken from a male donor in good health and CMV-seropositive. Sequencing input: PBMCs. This rearrangement joins TRBV19 to TRBJ1-1; no clear D gene. The CDR3 sequence is CASSIVGVGNTEAFF. The CDR3 bases are TGTGCCAGTAGTATCGTGGGCGTGGGTAACACTGAAGCTTTCTTT.